This T cell receptor (beta chain) was profiled in a study of OX40 agonist ivuxolimab in advanced cancers. Study-wide context: Enrollees could have had prior anti-PD-1, anti-PD-L1 or anti-CTLA-4 therapy, which more than 30% had received. Study-level results: Some nonresponders likewise displayed low normalized T-cell clonal expansion.

The assay was immunoSEQ multiplex PCR, and TCRdb's table has in-frame clones only and misses some. Of around 86,000 clones in the sample, approximately 89% were seen once. This CDR3 spans 16 amino acids. The ends lost 1 base at V and 11 bases at J; junction bases unmatched: 15. Germline lookup yields CDR1 LNHDA and CDR2 SQIVND (reference sequence). As concerns this clone: Its antigen is undetermined.

At baseline, cycle 4 day 1, and cycle 7 day 1, blood was sampled. The input for sequencing was CD4+ or CD8+ T cells sorted from blood, taken in a trial of the OX40 agonist ivuxolimab. The source of this sequence is an adult with an advanced solid tumor such as melanoma, head and neck, liver or kidney cancer. The chain links TRBV19 to TRBJ1-1; 8 positions match TRBD1. CDR3 sequence reads: CASSIVGTGNVWRAFF. The CDR3 DNA reads TGTGCCAGTAGTATAGTGGGGACAGGTAATGTTTGGAGGGCTTTCTTT.